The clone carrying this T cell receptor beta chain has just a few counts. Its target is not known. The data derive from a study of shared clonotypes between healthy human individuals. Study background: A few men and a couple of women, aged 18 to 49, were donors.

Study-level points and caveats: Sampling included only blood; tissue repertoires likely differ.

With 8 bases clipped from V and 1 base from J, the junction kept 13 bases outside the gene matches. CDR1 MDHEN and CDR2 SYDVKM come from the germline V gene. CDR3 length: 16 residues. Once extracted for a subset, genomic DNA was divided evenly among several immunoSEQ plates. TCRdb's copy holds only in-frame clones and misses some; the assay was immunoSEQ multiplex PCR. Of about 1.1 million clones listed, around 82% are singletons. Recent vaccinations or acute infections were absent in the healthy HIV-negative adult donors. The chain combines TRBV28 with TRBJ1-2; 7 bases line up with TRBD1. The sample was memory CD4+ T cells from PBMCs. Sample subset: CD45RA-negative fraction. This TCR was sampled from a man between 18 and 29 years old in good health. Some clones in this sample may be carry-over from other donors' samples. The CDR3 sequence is CASHTGAGRSNYGYTF. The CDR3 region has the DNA TGTGCCAGCCATACAGGGGCTGGGAGGAGTAACTATGGCTACACCTTC.